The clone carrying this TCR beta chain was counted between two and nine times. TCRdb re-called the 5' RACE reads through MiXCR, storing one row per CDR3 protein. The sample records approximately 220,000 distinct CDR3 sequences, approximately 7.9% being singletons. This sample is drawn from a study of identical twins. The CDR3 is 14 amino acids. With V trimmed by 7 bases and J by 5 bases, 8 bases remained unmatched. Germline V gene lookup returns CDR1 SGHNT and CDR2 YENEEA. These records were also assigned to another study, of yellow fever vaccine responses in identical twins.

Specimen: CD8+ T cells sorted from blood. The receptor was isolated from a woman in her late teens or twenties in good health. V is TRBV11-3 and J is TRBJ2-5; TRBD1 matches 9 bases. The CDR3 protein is CASTTPGQGETQYF. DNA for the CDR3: TGTGCCAGCACCACTCCGGGACAGGGCGAGACCCAGTACTTC.